One and the same sample provided the 22 T cell receptor beta chains below, sequenced in a study of PD-1 blockade in classical Hodgkin lymphoma. As to time point: cycle 4 day 1 (C4D1), after 6 weeks of nivolumab. Brentuximab vedotin exposure varied among the patients, all of whom had relapsed after autologous stem cell transplantation. Some clones are missing from TCRdb's copy, which holds only in-frame ones; the method was immunoSEQ multiplex PCR. The table records tens of thousands of clones, around nine tenths of them present only once. The material was peripheral blood mononuclear cells (PBMCs), obtained before the fourth cycle of nivolumab. Receptor source: a human donor with classical Hodgkin lymphoma.

The chain combines TRBV7-9 with TRBJ1-4; the D is unclear. V was shortened by 4 bases and J by 6 bases, with 9 bases between the two germline ends. The CDR3 runs to 13 residues. Looked up from germline, CDR1 is SEHNR and CDR2 is FQNEAQ (reference sequence). The CDR3 sequence is CASSSVWDEKLFF. The CDR3 coding sequence is TGTGCCAGCAGCTCGGTTTGGGATGAAAAACTGTTTTTT. Filled out from reference TRBV7-9 and TRBJ1-4, the complete variable domain reads DTGVSQNPRHKITKRGQNVTFRCDPISEHNRLYWYRQTLGQGPEFLTYFQNEAQLEKSRLLSDRFSAERPKGSFSTLEIQRTEQGDSAMYLCASSSVWDEKLFFGSGTQLSVL.

The chain uses TRBV2 and TRBJ2-7; no firm D call. Germline assignment: CDR1 SNHLY and CDR2 FYNNEI. The CDR3 runs to 12 residues. The V gene lost 6 bases and the J gene lost 3 bases, with 9 bases spanning the gap. The CDR3 region has the DNA TGTGCCAGCAGGGAGCTGGGCTACGAGCAGTACTTC. This sequence encodes CASRELGYEQYF.

This chain links TRBV5-4 with TRBJ2-2, with TRBD2 matching over 10 bases. Trimming removed 6 bases from V and 5 bases from J; junction bases left unmatched: 22. The CDR3 has 20 amino acids. Germline CDR1 and CDR2: SGHNT and YYREEE (reference sequence). DNA for the CDR3: TGTGCCAGCACCACCCAACCCCCCCAGCGGGGGGGCCGAGTTACCGGGGAGCTGTTTTTT. It yields the protein CASTTQPPQRGGRVTGELFF.

In DNA form, the CDR3 reads TGCGCCAGCAGCTTCGGGGGGCCGGGTCAGCCCCAGCATTTT. This sequence encodes CASSFGGPGQPQHF. V usage is TRBV5-1 and J usage is TRBJ1-5; D may be TRBD1 (6 bases). V was trimmed by 2 bases and J by 6 bases, leaving 12 bases between them. The CDR3 runs to 14 residues. Germline CDR1 and CDR2: SGHRS and YFSETQ.

The chain uses TRBV6-5 and TRBJ2-5; maybe TRBD1 (6 bases). V gave up 7 bases and J gave up 1 base, with 13 bases separating them. CDR3 length equals 14 residues. The germline V gene encodes CDR1 MNHEY and CDR2 SVGAGI. The CDR3 region is CASKPKDSQETQYF. DNA of the CDR3: TGTGCCAGCAAGCCTAAGGACAGCCAAGAGACCCAGTACTTC.

J is TRBJ2-1 and V is TRBV5-1; D gene ambiguous. This CDR3 is 14 amino acids long. Germline V lookup: CDR1 SGHRS, CDR2 YFSETQ. Trimming removed 0 bases at V and 8 bases at J, with 12 bases between. The CDR3 reads CASSLEVGYHEQFF. The CDR3 nucleotides read TGCGCCAGCAGCTTGGAGGTGGGGTACCATGAGCAGTTCTTC.

V is TRBV6-6 and J is TRBJ1-1; D might be TRBD1 (5 bases). The CDR3 runs to 14 residues. Trimming pared 7 bases from V and 1 base from J, leaving 13 bases between. Germline V gene lookup returns CDR1 MNHNY and CDR2 SVGAGI (reference sequence). The CDR3 region has the DNA TGTGCCAGCAAATTGGGGCCAGAGAACACTGAAGCTTTCTTT. Residues: CASKLGPENTEAFF.

The chain joins TRBV7-7 to TRBJ1-1; TRBD1 matches 9 bases. Germline trimming cut 0 bases from V and 0 bases from J; bases unmatched to any gene: 5. Germline V gene lookup returns CDR1 SSHAT and CDR2 FNYEAQ (reference sequence). The CDR3 has 17 amino acids. The CDR3 DNA sequence: TGTGCCAGCAGCTTAGCCGTTGACAGGGGGTTGAACACTGAAGCTTTCTTT. It encodes CASSLAVDRGLNTEAFF. Drawing the rest from reference TRBV7-7 and TRBJ1-1, the complete variable domain is GAGVSQSPRYKVTKRGQDVTLRCDPISSHATLYWYQQALGQGPEFLTYFNYEAQPDKSGLPSDRFSAERPEGSISTLTIQRTEQRDSAMYRCASSLAVDRGLNTEAFFGQGTRLTVV.

The chain employs TRBV6-1 and TRBJ2-7; D possibly corresponds to TRBD1 (6 bases). The germline V and J ends were trimmed by 6 bases and 2 bases, with 8 bases remaining between them. Germline values: CDR1 MNHNS, CDR2 SASEGT. This CDR3 spans 12 amino acids. Here the CDR3 reads CASRTGAYEQYF. In nucleotides, the CDR3 is TGTGCCAGCAGGACAGGAGCCTACGAGCAGTACTTC.

This clone was seen only a few times. The V call is TRBV28, the J call TRBJ2-7; no firm D call. The V gene's germline CDR1 is MDHEN and CDR2 SYDVKM. Trimming stripped 3 bases from V and 7 bases from J, with 16 bases between. The CDR3 extends over 14 amino acids. For the CDR3, the DNA is TGTGCCAGCAGTTTCCCCCGGAAATGGCCGGAGCAGTACTTC. Its protein product is CASSFPRKWPEQYF.

This clone was seen a single time. V usage is TRBV7-6 and J usage is TRBJ2-7; D tentatively reads TRBD1 or TRBD2 (5 bases each). The CDR3 is made up of 15 amino acids. Trimming cost V 1 base and J 9 bases, with 19 bases left between them. In germline, CDR1 is SGHVS, CDR2 FNYEAQ. DNA for the CDR3: TGTGCCAGCAGCTTAGGTGGGACGGATAGTTCGGGGCAGTACTTC. This codes for CASSLGGTDSSGQYF. Together with reference TRBV7-6 and TRBJ2-7, the CDR3 gives the full variable domain: GAGVSQSPRYKVTKRGQDVALRCDPISGHVSLYWYRQALGQGPEFLTYFNYEAQQDKSGLPNDRFSAERPEGSISTLTIQRTEQRDSAMYRCASSLGGTDSSGQYFGPGTRLTVT.

The chain couples TRBV5-1 to TRBJ2-2; D ambiguous. Trimming stripped 4 bases from V and 6 bases from J, with 16 bases between. The CDR3 totals 15 residues. Germline CDR1 reads SGHRS; CDR2 reads YFSETQ. CDR3 amino acids: CASSLSGLGAGELFF. The CDR3 DNA is TGCGCCAGCAGCCTGTCTGGGTTAGGCGCCGGGGAGCTGTTTTTT.

The chain couples TRBV10-2 to TRBJ2-1, with a tentative D call TRBD1 (6 bases). Germline V gene lookup returns CDR1 WSHSY and CDR2 SAAADI. V gave up 7 bases and J gave up 2 bases, with 9 bases separating them. This CDR3 is 13 amino acids long. CDR3: CASMDRAYNEQFF. Here the CDR3 DNA reads TGCGCCAGCATGGACAGAGCCTACAATGAGCAGTTCTTC.

Note on this clone: The junction differs from germline at one of its ends, possibly a read error. This CDR3 reads CASREGGANVLTF. Written as DNA, the CDR3 is TGTGCCAGCAGGGAAGGTGGGGCCAACGTCCTGACTTTC. This rearrangement joins TRBV6-1 to TRBJ2-6; D not resolved. The CDR3 spans 13 residues. Germline V gene data show CDR1 as MNHNS and CDR2 as SASEGT.

This clone was seen once. The chain uses TRBV27 and TRBJ1-5; tentative D call: TRBD1 (5 bases). Germline loops: CDR1 MNHEY, CDR2 SMNVEV (reference sequence). V lost 7 bases to trimming and J lost 0 bases, with 13 bases between them. The CDR3 extends over 15 amino acids. The CDR3 sequence: CASTPGGNSNQPQHF. The CDR3, as DNA: TGTGCCAGCACCCCTGGGGGAAATAGCAATCAGCCCCAGCATTTT.

In this sample, this clone turned up once. The chain joins TRBV6-1 to TRBJ2-3; D possibly matches TRBD1 or TRBD2 (5 bases each). Germline V gene lookup returns CDR1 MNHNS and CDR2 SASEGT. CDR3 size: 15 residues. The V and J ends lost 5 bases and 0 bases respectively, with 12 bases between them. CDR3 sequence: CASSPRDGSTDTQYF. In DNA, the CDR3 is TGTGCCAGCAGTCCCCGGGACGGGAGCACAGATACGCAGTATTTT.

The gene calls are TRBV10-1 and TRBJ2-3; 8 bases match TRBD1. This CDR3 spans 14 amino acids. Looked up from germline, CDR1 is WNHNN and CDR2 is SYGVQD (reference sequence). J gave up 4 bases and V 7 bases, and 7 bases lay outside the gene matches. The CDR3: CASKGQGASDTQYF. CDR3 coding DNA: TGCGCCAGCAAGGGGCAGGGGGCATCAGATACGCAGTATTTT.

This chain links TRBV5-1 with TRBJ2-1; D may be TRBD1 (5 bases). The CDR3 consists of 14 residues. CDR1 and CDR2 from the germline V gene are SGHRS and YFSETQ. V was trimmed by 0 bases and J by 5 bases, leaving 9 bases between them. CDR3 in amino acids: CASSLGSRDNEQFF. The CDR3, as DNA: TGCGCCAGCAGCTTGGGATCCAGGGACAATGAGCAGTTCTTC.

The rearrangement joins TRBV9 to TRBJ2-4; 11 nucleotides align to TRBD2. Trimming at V came to 4 bases and at J to 10 bases, leaving 7 bases not matched to a gene. There are 14 residues in the CDR3. The germline gives CDR1 SGDLS, CDR2 YYNGEE. The CDR3 is CASSPRTSGQIQYF. The CDR3 DNA follows: TGTGCCAGCAGCCCCCGGACTAGCGGGCAGATTCAGTACTTC.

This chain links TRBV18 with TRBJ2-3, with 7 positions matching TRBD2. The CDR3 runs to 15 residues. Germline V CDR1 and CDR2: KGHSH, LQKENI. Losses at the gene ends were 3 bases for V and 6 bases for J; bases not matched to a gene: 9. The CDR3 DNA sequence: TGTGCCAGCTCACCGAAGCGGGACCCTTCCGATACGCAGTATTTT. Translating gives CASSPKRDPSDTQYF.

The J gene is TRBJ1-2, the V gene TRBV5-1; D gene uncertain. This CDR3 is built from 14 residues. The germline V gene has CDR1 SGHRS and CDR2 YFSETQ. V lost 0 bases, J lost 1 base, and 7 bases lay in between. The CDR3 reads CASSLEARNYGYTF. CDR3 DNA sequence: TGCGCCAGCAGCTTGGAGGCCCGTAACTATGGCTACACCTTC.

V usage is TRBV4-2 and J usage is TRBJ1-4; a weak D match, TRBD1 (5 bases). The V end lost 0 bases, the J end lost 4 bases, and 9 bases lay between the germline ends. The germline V gene has CDR1 LGHNA and CDR2 YNFKEQ. The CDR3 is 15 residues long. The CDR3 protein is CASSQDPRVNEKLFF. The CDR3 DNA sequence: TGTGCCAGCAGCCAAGACCCCAGGGTTAATGAAAAACTGTTTTTT.